This T cell receptor beta chain was captured by sequencing in a study of siplizumab effects on memory and regulatory T cells. Repertoires were generated with immunoSEQ multiplex PCR, while TCRdb's copy carries only in-frame clones and drops some. This sample carries some 70,000 clones, around nine tenths of them seen once, and the ten largest clones take around 1.6%. The CDR3 totals 14 residues. From germline, CDR1 is SEHNR and CDR2 FQNEAQ (reference sequence). The germline V and J ends were trimmed by 4 bases and 2 bases, with 12 bases remaining between them. The chain carries TRBV7-9 and TRBJ2-7; D unresolved. Sequenced sample: Tregs sorted from blood. The receptor was isolated from a human donor in good health. The CDR3 here is CASSSLVGPYEQYF. The CDR3 bases are TGTGCCAGCAGCTCGTTGGTGGGCCCCTACGAGCAGTACTTC.